These 32 T cell receptor beta chains share one sample of origin, sequenced in a study of Graves' ophthalmopathy and Graves' hyperthyroidism. Amplification of TCR beta CDR3 regions used RNA transcripts. The workflow started with a first-round RT-PCR run with HTBI primers and then moved on to a second-round multiplex PCR. TCRdb passed the multiplex PCR reads through MiXCR, listing each CDR3 protein once. This table has some 1.1 million distinct CDR3 sequences, less than 45% appearing once. The sample was peripheral blood or thyroid tissue (not recorded which). These receptors were collected from an adult man with Graves' hyperthyroidism.

This clonotype was counted many times. This sequence joins TRBV7-9 and TRBJ2-7; D gene unclear. CDR3 length: 14 residues. CDR1 SEHNR and CDR2 FQNEAQ come from the germline V gene (reference sequence). The V end was cut by 5 bases, the J end by 2 bases, with 13 bases between. Here the CDR3 reads CASSPNRETYEQYF. CDR3 nucleotide sequence: TGTGCCAGCAGCCCGAACAGAGAAACCTACGAGCAGTACTTC.

V is TRBV25-1 and J is TRBJ2-5; tentative D call: TRBD2 (7 bases). Per the germline V gene, CDR1 is MGHDK and CDR2 is SYGVNS. The CDR3 extends over 16 amino acids. Trimming removed 4 bases from V and 2 bases from J, with 17 bases in between. The CDR3 reads CASSALGAGDQETQYF. In DNA, the CDR3 is TGTGCCAGCAGTGCCCTGGGGGCGGGAGATCAAGAGACCCAGTACTTC.

On this clonotype: An end of the junction differs from the germline gene, which may be a read error. V and J are TRBV7-9 and TRBJ2-7; D is tentatively TRBD1 or TRBD2 (6 bases each). The CDR3 totals 17 residues. Germline loops: CDR1 SEHNR, CDR2 FQNEAQ (reference sequence). The chain's CDR3 is CASSESKGGGPRSEQYF. The CDR3 nucleotides read TGCGCCAGCAGTGAGTCGAAAGGAGGGGGACCCCGATCCGAGCAGTACTTC.

This clonotype showed up just a few times. The chain uses TRBV10-1 and TRBJ2-2, with 14 bases aligning to TRBD2. Trimming at V came to 10 bases and at J to 1 base, leaving 17 bases not matched to a gene. CDR1 is WNHNN and CDR2 is SYGVQD in the germline V gene (reference sequence). The CDR3 loop spans 20 amino acids. The CDR3 DNA reads TGCGCCAACGAAGCATCCCCGGGACTAGCGGGGGAGGAGAACACCGGGGAGCTGTTTTTT. Translation: CANEASPGLAGEENTGELFF.

There are a few counts of this clonotype. The chain links TRBV11-2 to TRBJ2-2, with 7 bases identical to TRBD2. Germline CDR1 reads SGHAT; CDR2 reads FQNNGV. The CDR3 loop spans 16 amino acids. V trimming: 4 bases; J trimming: 5 bases; junction bases outside the gene matches: 10. The CDR3 bases are TGTGCCAGCAGCTCCCCAGGTAGCGGGTCAACCGGGGAGCTGTTTTTT. Its translation is CASSSPGSGSTGELFF.

This clonotype appeared a single time. A much larger clone lies one base from this, so it may be a read error. The chain combines TRBV20-1 with TRBJ1-4, with D tentatively TRBD1 (5 bases). Germline V lookup: CDR1 DFQATT, CDR2 SNEGSKA (reference sequence). The CDR3 is made up of 15 amino acids. The V end was cut by 7 bases, the J end by 8 bases, with 23 bases between. CDR3 DNA: TGCAGTGGATGGGGGGTAAAGGAAAGCGTAGAAAAACTGTTTTTT. Translation gives CSGWGVKESVEKLFF.

This clonotype appeared a few times. This chain links TRBV28 with TRBJ1-1; D is possibly TRBD1 (5 bases). Germline assignment: CDR1 MDHEN and CDR2 SYDVKM. There are 15 residues in the CDR3. The germline V and J ends were trimmed by 5 bases and 0 bases, with 13 bases remaining between them. The CDR3 sequence is CASSVPRALNTEAFF. The CDR3 bases are TGTGCCAGCAGTGTCCCCAGGGCCTTGAACACTGAAGCTTTCTTT.

In regard to this clonotype: Possible read error: a much larger clone is one base away. This chain connects TRBV7-8 to TRBJ1-5; TRBD1 agrees at 7 bases. The CDR3 length is 14 residues. Germline lookup yields CDR1 SGHVS and CDR2 FQNEAQ. The CDR3: CAGSADRAGQPQHF. The CDR3 DNA follows: TGTGCCGGCAGCGCAGACAGGGCGGGTCAGCCCCAGCATTTT.

This clonotype occurred a few times. J is TRBJ1-6 and V is TRBV12-3 or TRBV12-4; D may be TRBD1 (5 bases). Trimming shortened V by 4 bases and J by 9 bases, and 16 bases separated the two germline ends. The CDR3 totals 15 residues. CDR3 DNA sequence: TGTGCCAGCAGTTATGAATGGGGGTTTAGTTCACCCCTCCACTTT. Its translation: CASSYEWGFSSPLHF.

This rearrangement joins TRBV20-1 to TRBJ2-7; tentative D call: TRBD2 (5 bases). Germline-derived CDR1 and CDR2 are DFQATT and SNEGSKA (reference sequence). The CDR3 contains 15 residues. The germline V and J ends were trimmed by 2 bases and 7 bases, with 21 bases remaining between them. The CDR3 sequence: CSARNQAETYAEQYF. CDR3 sequence (DNA): TGCAGTGCTAGAAATCAAGCGGAAACCTACGCGGAGCAGTACTTC.

Regarding this clonotype: A much larger clone is a single base away; this may be a read error. The V and J genes are TRBV20-1 and TRBJ2-5, with D perhaps TRBD2 (5 bases). The J call is uncertain, as TRBJ2-1 better fits the DNA end. CDR1 and CDR2 (germline): DFQATT, SNEGSKA (reference sequence). The CDR3 has 15 amino acids. In nucleotides, the CDR3 is TGCAGTGCTGAACGAAAAGTAGCGTACCAAGAGACCCAGTTCTTC. It specifies CSAERKVAYQETQFF.

With respect to this clonotype: One end of the junction does not line up with germline, which may come from a read error. The chain joins TRBV4-3 to TRBJ2-7; D ambiguous. The CDR3 consists of 16 residues. Germline CDR1 and CDR2: LGHNA and YSLEER. Written as DNA, the CDR3 is TGCACCAGCAGCCAAGAAAATAACCTCAAGGTCTACGAGCAGTACTTC. Residues: CTSSQENNLKVYEQYF.

This clonotype was detected a few times. The CDR3 protein is CASSSPSGGSREQYF. The DNA of the CDR3 is TGTGCCAGCAGCTCCCCTAGCGGGGGTTCCCGCGAGCAGTACTTC. The chain has TRBV7-2 and TRBJ2-7, with 10 bases identical to TRBD2. The germline V gene encodes CDR1 SGHTA and CDR2 FQGNSA. V shed 4 bases and J 6 bases; nucleotides not matched to a gene: 9. This CDR3 spans 15 amino acids.

The sample holds many counts of this clonotype. V and J are TRBV4-1 and TRBJ2-5; 8 nucleotides match TRBD2. The germline gives CDR1 MGHRA, CDR2 YSYEKL. The CDR3 runs 16 residues. Trimming removed 5 bases from V and 5 bases from J; junction bases left unmatched: 13. DNA of the CDR3: TGCGCCAGCAGCGACGCTTTTTCGGGGGGGCCGGAGACCCAGTACTTC. This translates into CASSDAFSGGPETQYF.

The V gene is TRBV10-2, the J gene TRBJ1-1; D call uncertain. Germline V gene data show CDR1 as WSHSY and CDR2 as SAAADI. The CDR3 is made up of 13 amino acids. V was pared by 2 bases and J by 9 bases, with 13 bases between. CDR3 loop: CASSEDGIEKAFF. CDR3 nucleotide sequence: TGCGCCAGCAGTGAGGACGGCATTGAGAAAGCTTTCTTT.

This clonotype was counted many times. Germline is not matched at one junction end, which may reflect a read error. The chain uses TRBV5-1 and TRBJ1-1; D gene uncertain. This CDR3 region has 14 residues. Germline V gene lookup returns CDR1 SGHRS and CDR2 YFSETQ. CDR3 residues: CASSLVSLNTEAFF. Written as DNA, the CDR3 is TGTGCCAGCAGCTTAGTGTCGCTGAACACTGAAGCTTTCTTT.

The table lists this clonotype with a count of one. The rearrangement links TRBV24-1 to TRBJ1-5; 7 bases align to TRBD1. The ends lost 9 bases at V and 2 bases at J; junction bases unmatched: 6. The CDR3 has 14 amino acids. CDR1 is KGHDR and CDR2 is SFDVKD in the germline V gene. The CDR3 loop is CATEQGEGNQPQHF. CDR3 DNA: TGTGCCACCGAGCAGGGGGAGGGCAATCAGCCCCAGCATTTT.

This clonotype was seen only a few times. V and J are TRBV7-9 and TRBJ2-5; weak D call: TRBD1 (5 bases). This CDR3 has 14 amino acids. The V gene lost 5 bases and the J gene lost 5 bases, with 15 bases spanning the gap. Germline-derived CDR1 and CDR2 are SEHNR and FQNEAQ (reference sequence). CDR3 in DNA: TGTGCCAGCAGCCCCGCCCAGGGTTTCGAGACCCAGTACTTC. It yields the protein CASSPAQGFETQYF.

This clonotype was counted at least ten times. The chain has TRBV15 and TRBJ2-7, with TRBD1 matching over 11 bases. Germline assignment: CDR1 LNHNV and CDR2 YYDKDF (reference sequence). The CDR3 is made up of 16 amino acids. V was pared by 1 base and J by 2 bases, with 4 bases of the junction left unmatched. CDR3 nucleotides: TGTGCCACCAGCAGAGTGGGACAGGGGGGGGCCTACGAGCAGTACTTC. Translation gives CATSRVGQGGAYEQYF. The full variable domain, with the rest looked up from reference TRBV15 and TRBJ2-7, is DAMVIQNPRYQVTQFGKPVTLSCSQTLNHNVMYWYQQKSSQAPKLLFHYYDKDFNNEADTPDNFQSRRPNTSFCFLDIRSPGLGDTAMYLCATSRVGQGGAYEQYFGPGTRLTVT.

The rearrangement uses TRBV7-9 and TRBJ2-5; tentative D call: TRBD2 (6 bases). The CDR3 contains 16 residues. V was shortened by 5 bases and J by 2 bases, with 18 bases between the two germline ends. The germline gives CDR1 SEHNR, CDR2 FQNEAQ (reference sequence). The CDR3 is CASSPLGVAVQETQYF. The CDR3 nucleotides read TGTGCCAGCAGCCCCTTGGGGGTAGCGGTTCAAGAGACCCAGTACTTC. The full variable domain, with the rest looked up from reference TRBV7-9 and TRBJ2-5, is DTGVSQNPRHKITKRGQNVTFRCDPISEHNRLYWYRQTLGQGPEFLTYFQNEAQLEKSRLLSDRFSAERPKGSFSTLEIQRTEQGDSAMYLCASSPLGVAVQETQYFGPGTRLLVL.

The genes are TRBV2 and TRBJ2-2; D is unclear. CDR1 and CDR2 from the germline V gene are SNHLY and FYNNEI. The ends were cut back, 1 base at V and 10 bases at J, with 13 bases in the middle. This CDR3 contains 14 residues. In nucleotides, the CDR3 is TGTGCCAGCAGTGAAGGCGGCCCAATGATGGAGCTGTTTTTT. Its protein is CASSEGGPMMELFF. Combining the CDR3 with reference TRBV2 and TRBJ2-2 gives the whole variable domain EPEVTQTPSHQVTQMGQEVILRCVPISNHLYFYWYRQILGQKVEFLVSFYNNEISEKSEIFDDQFSVERPDGSNFTLKIRSTKLEDSAMYFCASSEGGPMMELFFGEGSRLTVL.

This clonotype has at least ten counts. The chain is built from TRBV2 and TRBJ1-5, with D possibly TRBD1 on 5 matching bases. The ends were cut back, 4 bases at V and 8 bases at J, with 9 bases in the middle. Germline V gene sequence: CDR1 SNHLY, CDR2 FYNNEI. The CDR3 loop spans 12 amino acids. The CDR3 bases are TGTGCCAGCAGTGTGACAGTTGAGCCCCAGCATTTT. This sequence encodes CASSVTVEPQHF. The whole variable domain, filled in from reference TRBV2 and TRBJ1-5, reads EPEVTQTPSHQVTQMGQEVILRCVPISNHLYFYWYRQILGQKVEFLVSFYNNEISEKSEIFDDQFSVERPDGSNFTLKIRSTKLEDSAMYFCASSVTVEPQHFGDGTRLSIL.

As regards this clonotype: A junction boundary mismatches the germline segment, possibly from a read error. The chain is built from TRBV25-1 and TRBJ1-2, with D possibly TRBD1 on 5 matching bases. Germline CDR1 and CDR2: MGHDK and SYGVNS. There are 14 residues in the CDR3. CDR3 protein: CACSAIPPRAGYTF. As DNA, the CDR3 is TGTGCCTGCAGTGCTATCCCCCCCAGGGCTGGCTACACCTTC.

The sample holds many counts of this clonotype. The chain uses TRBV7-2 and TRBJ1-1, with 9 nucleotides matching TRBD1. The CDR3 consists of 14 residues. V lost 4 bases to trimming and J lost 7 bases; unmatched junction nucleotides: 7. Germline loops: CDR1 SGHTA, CDR2 FQGNSA. The CDR3 bases are TGTGCCAGCAGCTCACAGGGGGCGGTCGGTGAAGCTTTCTTT. It codes for CASSSQGAVGEAFF.

The chain combines TRBV4-1 with TRBJ2-7; D unresolved. The CDR3 spans 13 residues. The V gene lost 0 bases and the J gene lost 3 bases, with 6 bases spanning the gap. Germline CDR1 reads MGHRA; CDR2 reads YSYEKL. The DNA for the CDR3 is TGCGCCAGCAGCCAAGATCCCCGCTACGAGCAGTACTTC. Translating it yields CASSQDPRYEQYF.

This clonotype was recorded many times. This chain joins TRBV7-8 and TRBJ1-1, with 7 positions matching TRBD1. This CDR3 has 16 amino acids. The V gene end was trimmed by 5 bases and the J gene end by 0 bases; junction bases not matched to a gene: 9. Per the germline V gene, CDR1 is SGHVS and CDR2 is FQNEAQ. CDR3: CASSPRGGEMNTEAFF. The CDR3 DNA is TGTGCCAGCAGCCCAAGAGGGGGCGAGATGAACACTGAAGCTTTCTTT.

This clonotype appeared many times. This chain uses TRBV10-3 with TRBJ1-1, with unresolved D. The CDR3 has 12 amino acids. Germline V gene lookup returns CDR1 ENHRY and CDR2 SYGVKD. The ends were cut back, 1 base at V and 8 bases at J, with 8 bases in the middle. The CDR3, as DNA: TGTGCCATCAGTGAGTTTGGGCAGGAAGCTTTCTTT. Protein sequence: CAISEFGQEAFF.

This clonotype was observed at least ten times. The chain couples TRBV10-3 to TRBJ2-2; 8 bases map to TRBD2. V gave up 8 bases and J gave up 9 bases; unmatched junction bases: 14. From germline, CDR1 is ENHRY and CDR2 SYGVKD. The CDR3 contains 15 residues. The CDR3 DNA sequence: TGTGCCATCGGGAGGGGGACTAGTATTGATCGGGAGCTGTTTTTT. Translated: CAIGRGTSIDRELFF.

This clonotype was picked up many times. J is TRBJ2-7 and V is TRBV7-3, with no clear D. This CDR3 spans 14 amino acids. The V end was cut by 4 bases, the J end by 2 bases, with 12 bases between. Per germline, CDR1 SGHTA and CDR2 FQGTGA. The CDR3 DNA reads TGTGCCAGCAGCTCACACGAAACCACCTACGAGCAGTACTTC. This translates into CASSSHETTYEQYF. Full variable domain (rest looked up from reference TRBV7-3 and TRBJ2-7): GAGVSQTPSNKVTEKGKYVELRCDPISGHTALYWYRQSLGQGPEFLIYFQGTGAADDSGLPNDRFFAVRPEGSVSTLKIQRTERGDSAVYLCASSSHETTYEQYFGPGTRLTVT.

The chain joins TRBV5-4 to TRBJ1-5, with D possibly being TRBD1 (6 bases). CDR3 length equals 15 residues. Trimming shortened V by 5 bases and J by 3 bases, and 15 bases separated the two germline ends. Germline-derived CDR1 and CDR2 are SGHNT and YYREEE (reference sequence). The DNA for the CDR3 is TGTGCCAGCAGATCGACGGGGGCCACCAATCAGCCCCAGCATTTT. Its translation is CASRSTGATNQPQHF.

The sample holds many counts of this clonotype. The rearrangement joins TRBV20-1 to TRBJ1-5; 8 bases fit TRBD1. Per germline, CDR1 DFQATT and CDR2 SNEGSKA (reference sequence). This CDR3 spans 12 amino acids. V was clipped by 6 bases and J by 4 bases; unmatched bases: 2. The CDR3 sequence: CSAWTGNQPQHF. CDR3 coding DNA: TGCAGTGCATGGACAGGGAATCAGCCCCAGCATTTT.

This clonotype showed up many times. The V and J genes are TRBV11-2 and TRBJ2-5, with D tentatively TRBD1 or TRBD2 (5 bases each). The CDR3 runs 14 residues. Germline V CDR1 and CDR2: SGHAT, FQNNGV. V was trimmed by 1 base and J by 3 bases, leaving 9 bases between them. CDR3: CASSLVLGEETQYF. The CDR3 DNA sequence: TGTGCCAGCAGCTTAGTTCTGGGGGAAGAGACCCAGTACTTC.